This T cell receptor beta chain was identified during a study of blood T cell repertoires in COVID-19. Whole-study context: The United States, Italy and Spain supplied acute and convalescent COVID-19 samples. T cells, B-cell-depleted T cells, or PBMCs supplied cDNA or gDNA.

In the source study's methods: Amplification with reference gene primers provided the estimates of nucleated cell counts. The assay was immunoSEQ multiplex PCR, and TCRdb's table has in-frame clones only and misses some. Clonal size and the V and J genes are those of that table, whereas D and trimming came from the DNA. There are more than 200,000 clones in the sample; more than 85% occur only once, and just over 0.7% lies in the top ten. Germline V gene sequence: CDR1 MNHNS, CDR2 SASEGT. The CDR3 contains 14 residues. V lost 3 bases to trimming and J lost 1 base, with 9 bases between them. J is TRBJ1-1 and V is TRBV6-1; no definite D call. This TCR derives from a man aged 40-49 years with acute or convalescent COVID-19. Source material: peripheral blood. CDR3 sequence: CASSDHRGNTEAFF. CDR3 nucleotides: TGTGCCAGCAGTGATCACCGGGGGAACACTGAAGCTTTCTTT.